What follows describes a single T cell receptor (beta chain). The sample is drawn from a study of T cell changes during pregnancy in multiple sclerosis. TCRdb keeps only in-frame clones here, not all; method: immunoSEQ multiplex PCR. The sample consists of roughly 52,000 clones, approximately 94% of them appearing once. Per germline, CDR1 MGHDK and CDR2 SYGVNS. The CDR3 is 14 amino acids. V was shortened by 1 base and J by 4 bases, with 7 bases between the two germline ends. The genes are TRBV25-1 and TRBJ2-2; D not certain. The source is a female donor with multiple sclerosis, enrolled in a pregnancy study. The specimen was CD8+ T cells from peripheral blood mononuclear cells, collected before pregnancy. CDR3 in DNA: TGTGCCAGCAGTGAATCTGGGCCCACCGGGGAGCTGTTTTTT. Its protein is CASSESGPTGELFF.